The rows below give T cell receptor beta chains drawn from one sample of a study of T cell responses to AZD1222 COVID-19 vaccine. Sequencing was performed with immunoSEQ multiplex PCR; in TCRdb, only in-frame clones are kept and a portion is missing. This table holds tens of thousands of clones, 85% to 95% found once. The sequencing here drew on peripheral blood, taken on day 0 of AZD1222 vaccination. The source of these receptors is an adult in good health. The CDR3 runs from the conserved cysteine through the conserved F or W. The D gene is left open where the match is weak. Rows may omit the clone size; those that give it use once, few, many or a size class.

CDR3,DNA,size,V,J,D
CASSPDRGRPEAFF,TGCGCCAGCAGCCCGGACAGGGGGCGGCCTGAAGCTTTCTTT,-,TRBV10-1,TRBJ1-1,TRBD1
CASSYGGVQPQHF,TGTGCCAGTAGTTACGGGGGAGTTCAGCCCCAGCATTTT,-,TRBV19,TRBJ1-5,-
CATASGNEKLFF,TGTGCCACAGCGTCCGGGAATGAAAAACTGTTTTTT,-,TRBV2,TRBJ1-4,-
CATRIRWGNSYNSPLHF,TGTGCCACCAGAATCCGATGGGGCAACTCCTATAATTCACCCCTCCACTTT,once,TRBV24-1,TRBJ1-6,-
CSASDLGQLNSPLHF,TGCAGTGCTAGTGACCTCGGACAGCTTAATTCACCCCTCCACTTT,-,TRBV20-1,TRBJ1-6,-
CASSLRGRNQPQHF,TGTGCCAGCAGCTTACGCGGAAGGAATCAGCCCCAGCATTTT,-,TRBV7-2,TRBJ1-5,-
CASRRDQRGTDTQYF,TGTGCCAGCAGGAGGGACCAAAGGGGCACAGATACGCAGTATTTT,-,TRBV27,TRBJ2-3,-
CASSLVGGRAFF,TGCGCCAGCAGCTTGGTAGGGGGCAGAGCTTTCTTT,-,TRBV5-1,TRBJ1-1,TRBD1
CASSKARPRVPPQHF,TGTGCCAGCAGCAAAGCACGACCTAGGGTCCCTCCCCAGCATTTT,once,TRBV21-1,TRBJ1-5,-
CASSYAYQDTQYF,TGTGCCAGCAGCTACGCGTATCAAGATACGCAGTATTTT,-,TRBV11-2,TRBJ2-3,-
CASSRGLRETQYF,TGTGCCAGTAGTAGGGGACTGCGGGAGACCCAGTACTTC,-,TRBV19,TRBJ2-5,-
CASRLGQGNGYTF,TGTGCCAGCAGACTTGGACAGGGGAATGGCTACACCTTC,-,TRBV28,TRBJ1-2,TRBD1
CASSLGGPTYNEQFF,TGTGCCAGCAGTTTAGGGGGGCCTACCTACAATGAGCAGTTCTTC,-,TRBV27,TRBJ2-1,-
CASSPNRDPDMGQYF,TGTGCCAGCAGCCCAAACCGGGACCCTGATATGGGGCAGTATTTT,-,TRBV5-6,TRBJ2-3,-
CASSTEQGYEQYF,TGTGCCAGCAGCACAGAACAGGGTTACGAGCAGTACTTC,-,TRBV7-6,TRBJ2-7,-
CASSYSWGSGGDTQYF,TGTGCCAGCAGTTACTCGTGGGGTAGCGGGGGAGATACGCAGTATTTT,-,TRBV6-5,TRBJ2-3,TRBD2
CASSEGATDYGYTF,TGTGCCAGCAGTGAGGGGGCTACGGACTATGGCTACACCTTC,few,TRBV28,TRBJ1-2,TRBD1
CASRAPGFEGYTF,TGTGCCAGTAGAGCCCCAGGCTTTGAGGGCTACACCTTC,-,TRBV28,TRBJ1-2,-
CASSFLGQGQAAANVLTF,TGTGCCAGCAGCTTTTTGGGACAGGGCCAAGCGGCGGCCAACGTCCTGACTTTC,-,TRBV7-3,TRBJ2-6,TRBD1
CASSEDRGRGTEAFF,TGTGCCAGCAGTGAGGATCGAGGTCGGGGGACTGAAGCTTTCTTT,-,TRBV2,TRBJ1-1,-
CAWSVRRLAGHGELFF,TGTGCCTGGAGTGTCCGTCGGCTAGCGGGTCACGGGGAGCTGTTTTTT,once,TRBV30,TRBJ2-2,TRBD2
CASSQGSLGLTYEQYF,TGTGCCAGCAGCCAAGGTTCCCTGGGGCTAACCTACGAGCAGTACTTC,-,TRBV3-1/TRBV3-2,TRBJ2-7,-
CASSTGVMNTEAFF,TGTGCCAGCAGCACAGGGGTTATGAACACTGAAGCTTTCTTT,-,TRBV28,TRBJ1-1,TRBD1
CASSLPSGTQETQYF,TGCGCCAGCAGCTTGCCTAGCGGAACTCAAGAGACCCAGTACTTC,-,TRBV5-1,TRBJ2-5,TRBD2
CAWSVPTGSGNTIYF,TGTGCCTGGAGCGTCCCGACAGGGTCTGGAAACACCATATATTTT,-,TRBV30,TRBJ1-3,TRBD1
CASSLGQGENQPQHF,TGCGCCAGCAGCCTCGGACAGGGCGAGAATCAGCCCCAGCATTTT,few,TRBV5-1,TRBJ1-5,TRBD1
CASSRDGMNTEAFF,TGTGCCAGCAGTCGGGATGGGATGAACACTGAAGCTTTCTTT,few,TRBV2,TRBJ1-1,-
CAIRLTSSNEQFF,TGTGCCATCAGGCTGACTAGCTCCAATGAGCAGTTCTTC,once,TRBV10-3,TRBJ2-1,TRBD2
CASSPSWANNSPLHF,TGTGCCAGCAGCCCCTCGTGGGCTAATAATTCACCCCTCCACTTT,few,TRBV28,TRBJ1-6,-